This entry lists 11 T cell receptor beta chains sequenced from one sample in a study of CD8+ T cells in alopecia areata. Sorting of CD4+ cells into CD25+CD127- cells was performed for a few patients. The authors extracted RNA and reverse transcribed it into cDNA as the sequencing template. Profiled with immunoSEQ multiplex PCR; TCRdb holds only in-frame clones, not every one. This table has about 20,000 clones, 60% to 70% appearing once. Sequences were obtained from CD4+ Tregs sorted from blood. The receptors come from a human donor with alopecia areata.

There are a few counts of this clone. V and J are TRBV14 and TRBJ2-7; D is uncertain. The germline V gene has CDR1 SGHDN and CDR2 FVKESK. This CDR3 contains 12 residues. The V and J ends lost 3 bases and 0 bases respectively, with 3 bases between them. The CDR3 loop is CASSQSSYEQYF. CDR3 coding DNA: TGTGCCAGCAGCCAGAGCTCCTACGAGCAGTACTTC. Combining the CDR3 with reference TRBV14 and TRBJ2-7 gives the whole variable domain EAGVTQFPSHSVIEKGQTVTLRCDPISGHDNLYWYRRVMGKEIKFLLHFVKESKQDESGMPNNRFLAERTGGTYSTLKVQPAELEDSGVYFCASSQSSYEQYFGPGTRLTVT.

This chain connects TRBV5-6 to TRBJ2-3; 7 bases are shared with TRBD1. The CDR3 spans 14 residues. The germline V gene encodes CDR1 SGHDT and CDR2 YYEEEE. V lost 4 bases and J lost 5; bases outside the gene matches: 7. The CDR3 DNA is TGTGCCAGCAGCCAAGGGACAGCAAAAGATACGCAGTATTTT. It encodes CASSQGTAKDTQYF.

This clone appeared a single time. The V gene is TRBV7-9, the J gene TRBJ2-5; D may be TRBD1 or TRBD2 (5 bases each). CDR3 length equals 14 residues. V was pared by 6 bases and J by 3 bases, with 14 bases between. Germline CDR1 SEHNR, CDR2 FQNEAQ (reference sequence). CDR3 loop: CASSVRGVEETQYF. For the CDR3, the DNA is TGTGCCAGCAGTGTAAGGGGAGTGGAAGAGACCCAGTACTTC.

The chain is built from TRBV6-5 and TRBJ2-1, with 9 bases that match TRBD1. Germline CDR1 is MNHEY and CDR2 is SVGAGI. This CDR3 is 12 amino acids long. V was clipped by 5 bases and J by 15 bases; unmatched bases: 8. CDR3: CASSTYGTGLFF. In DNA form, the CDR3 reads TGTGCCAGCAGTACATATGGGACAGGGTTGTTCTTC.

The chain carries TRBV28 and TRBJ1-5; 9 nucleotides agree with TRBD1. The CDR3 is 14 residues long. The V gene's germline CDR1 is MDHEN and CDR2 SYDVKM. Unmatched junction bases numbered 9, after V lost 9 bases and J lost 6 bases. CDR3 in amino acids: CASQSQGAGQPQHF. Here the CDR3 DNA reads TGTGCCAGTCAATCACAGGGGGCGGGTCAGCCCCAGCATTTT.

The CDR3, as DNA: TGTGCCAGCTCACCAACACAGGGCGAGACCCAGTACTTC. Encoded protein: CASSPTQGETQYF. The V gene is TRBV18, the J gene TRBJ2-5; weak D call: TRBD1 (6 bases). V lost 2 bases to trimming and J lost 5 bases, with 9 bases between them. In germline, CDR1 is KGHSH, CDR2 LQKENI. CDR3 length equals 13 residues.

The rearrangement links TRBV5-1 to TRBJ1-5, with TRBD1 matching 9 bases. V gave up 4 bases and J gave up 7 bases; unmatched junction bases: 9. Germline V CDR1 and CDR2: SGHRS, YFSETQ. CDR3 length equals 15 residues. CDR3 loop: CASSPGQGRGQPQHF. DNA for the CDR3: TGCGCCAGCAGCCCCGGACAGGGGCGGGGGCAGCCCCAGCATTTT.

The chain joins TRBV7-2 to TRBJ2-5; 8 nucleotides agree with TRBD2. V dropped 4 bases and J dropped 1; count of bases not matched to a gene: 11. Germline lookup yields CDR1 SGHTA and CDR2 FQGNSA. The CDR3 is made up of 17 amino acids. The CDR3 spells CASSYNGQRGTQETQYF. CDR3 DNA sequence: TGTGCCAGCAGCTACAATGGCCAGCGGGGGACCCAAGAGACCCAGTACTTC.

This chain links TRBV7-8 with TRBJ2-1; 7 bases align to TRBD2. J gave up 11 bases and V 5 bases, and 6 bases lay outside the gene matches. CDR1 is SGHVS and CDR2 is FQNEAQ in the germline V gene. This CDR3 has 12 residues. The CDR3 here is CASSHPGGKQFF. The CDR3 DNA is TGTGCCAGCAGCCACCCCGGGGGGAAGCAGTTCTTC.

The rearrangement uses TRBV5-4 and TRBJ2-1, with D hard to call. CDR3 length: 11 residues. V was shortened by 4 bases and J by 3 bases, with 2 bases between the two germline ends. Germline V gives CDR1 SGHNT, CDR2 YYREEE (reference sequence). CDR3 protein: CASSLYNEQFF. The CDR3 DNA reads TGTGCCAGCAGCCTCTACAATGAGCAGTTCTTC. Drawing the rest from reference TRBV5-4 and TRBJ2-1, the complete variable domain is ETGVTQSPTHLIKTRGQQVTLRCSSQSGHNTVSWYQQALGQGPQFIFQYYREEENGRGNFPPRFSGLQFPNYSSELNVNALELDDSALYLCASSLYNEQFFGPGTRLTVL.

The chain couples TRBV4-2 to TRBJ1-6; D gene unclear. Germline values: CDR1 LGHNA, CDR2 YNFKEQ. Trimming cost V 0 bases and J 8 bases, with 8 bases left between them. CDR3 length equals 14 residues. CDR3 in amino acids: CASSQEGIHSPLHF. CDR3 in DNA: TGTGCCAGCAGCCAAGAGGGAATTCATTCACCCCTCCACTTT.